The T cell receptor beta chain described here comes from a study of blood T cell repertoires in COVID-19. Germline V CDR1 and CDR2: LGHNA, YSLEER. This CDR3 contains 13 residues. V lost 0 bases to trimming and J lost 5 bases, with 7 bases between them. In the authors' workflow: Quantification of nucleated cells was approximated via reference gene primer amplification. Assay: immunoSEQ multiplex PCR; the TCRdb copy retains only in-frame clones and omits some. For V, J and clone size, that table is used; D and trimming come from the DNA. This repertoire shows hundreds of thousands of clones, 70% to 90% found once; its top ten account for roughly 8%.

Source material: peripheral blood. The rearrangement links TRBV4-3 to TRBJ1-2; D not resolved. The source of this sequence is a woman between 50 and 59 years old who had recovered from COVID-19. The CDR3 nucleotides are TGCGCCAGCAGCCAAGATCCGGGATATGGCTACACCTTC. Protein sequence: CASSQDPGYGYTF.